This T cell receptor (beta chain) originates from a study of cytomegalovirus exposure and HLA in healthy donors. The CDR3 covers 14 residues. The V and J ends lost 5 bases and 3 bases, in that order; junction bases with no gene match: 3. The germline V gene encodes CDR1 MNHNY and CDR2 SVGAGI (reference sequence). Researchers ran the PCR with 60 Vbeta and 13 Jbeta primers. TCRdb's table, derived via immunoSEQ multiplex PCR, lists solely in-frame clones and lacks some. The sample records around 120,000 clones, around 80% being singletons. The chain joins TRBV6-6 to TRBJ1-1, with 10 bases that match TRBD1. Sequencing was carried out using PBMCs. The sequence was collected from a middle-aged man in good health and CMV-seronegative. CDR3 bases: TGTGCCAGCAGTGAGGGACAGGGGTACACTGAAGCTTTCTTT. As protein: CASSEGQGYTEAFF.